Here is one TCR beta chain with its context. Its antigen is unknown. CDR3 size: 14 residues. Germline CDR1 reads KGHDR; CDR2 reads SFDVKD. V was clipped by 3 bases and J by 7 bases; unmatched bases: 4. From the reads, TCRdb called clonotypes with MiXCR, one entry per CDR3 protein. The table records roughly 920,000 distinct CDR3 sequences, around 29% of them present only once. The data were taken from a study of T cell repertoires in cytomegalovirus infection. The receptor was isolated from a human donor in good health (CMV status not recorded). Some clones in this sample may be carry-over from other donors' samples. The sample consisted of cultured CD8+ T cells from PBMCs, taken from culture after CMV antigen stimulation. The J gene is TRBJ2-4, the V gene TRBV24-1; 8 bases align to TRBD1. The DNA of the CDR3 is TGTGCCACCAGTGATGTAGACAGGGGTAACATTCAGTACTTC. Translating it yields CATSDVDRGNIQYF.